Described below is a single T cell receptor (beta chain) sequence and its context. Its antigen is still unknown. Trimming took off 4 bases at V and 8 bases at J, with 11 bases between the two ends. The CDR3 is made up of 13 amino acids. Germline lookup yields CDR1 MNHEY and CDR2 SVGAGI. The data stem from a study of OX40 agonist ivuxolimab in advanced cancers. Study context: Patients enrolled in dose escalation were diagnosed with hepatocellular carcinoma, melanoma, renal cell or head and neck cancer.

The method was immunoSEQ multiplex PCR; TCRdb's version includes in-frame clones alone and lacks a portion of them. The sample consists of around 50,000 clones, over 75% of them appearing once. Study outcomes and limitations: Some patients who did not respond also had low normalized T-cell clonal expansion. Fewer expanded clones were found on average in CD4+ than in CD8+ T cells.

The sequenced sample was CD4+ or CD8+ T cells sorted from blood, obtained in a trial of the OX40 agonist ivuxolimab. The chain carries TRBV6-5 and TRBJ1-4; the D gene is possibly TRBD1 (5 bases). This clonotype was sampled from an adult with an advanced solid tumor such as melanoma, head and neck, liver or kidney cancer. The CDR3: CASSFRVSEKLFF. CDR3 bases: TGTGCCAGCAGTTTCAGGGTGTCCGAAAAACTGTTTTTT.